These 18 T cell receptor beta chains came from one sample sequenced in a study of shared clonotypes between healthy human individuals. Profiling relied on immunoSEQ multiplex PCR, and the TCRdb table lists in-frame clones only, not all of them. The sample includes 2 million to 3 million clones, more than 90% of them seen just once. Source material: naive CD4+ T cells sorted from blood. Subset noted: CD45RA+ positively selected. The receptor set was obtained from a man between 18 and 35 years old in good health.

The rearrangement uses TRBV10-2 and TRBJ1-4; the match to TRBD1 covers 12 bases. There are 16 residues in the CDR3. Germline values: CDR1 WSHSY, CDR2 SAAADI. Trimming removed 10 bases from V and 13 bases from J; junction bases left unmatched: 19. As DNA, the CDR3 is TGCGCCACCCAATCATCTCCGGGACAGGGGGCGCGGACACTGTTTTTT. Amino acid sequence: CATQSSPGQGARTLFF.

This clone came up a few times. The V and J genes are TRBV2 and TRBJ1-5; maybe TRBD1 (6 bases). V was trimmed by 7 bases and J by 1 base, leaving 11 bases between them. The length of the CDR3 is 14 residues. Per germline, CDR1 SNHLY and CDR2 FYNNEI. This CDR3 is CASNAGASNQPQHF. The DNA for the CDR3 is TGTGCCAGCAATGCGGGGGCAAGCAATCAGCCCCAGCATTTT.

This rearrangement joins TRBV27 to TRBJ1-6; 8 nucleotides agree with TRBD1. The CDR3 extends over 14 amino acids. CDR1 and CDR2 (germline): MNHEY, SMNVEV (reference sequence). With V trimmed by 4 bases and J by 9 bases, 5 bases remained unmatched. The CDR3 reads CASSSSDRVSPLHF. In DNA, the CDR3 is TGTGCCAGCAGTTCCTCGGACAGGGTTTCACCCCTCCACTTT.

The CDR3 protein is CASSSPYATNEKLFF. The CDR3 DNA reads as TGTGCCAGCAGTTCCCCCTATGCAACTAATGAAAAACTGTTTTTT. The rearrangement links TRBV28 to TRBJ1-4, with unresolved D. Germline CDR1 is MDHEN and CDR2 is SYDVKM. The V gene lost 4 bases and the J gene lost 0 bases, with 9 bases spanning the gap. The CDR3 totals 15 residues. The complete variable domain, with remaining parts taken from reference TRBV28 and TRBJ1-4, reads DVKVTQSSRYLVKRTGEKVFLECVQDMDHENMFWYRQDPGLGLRLIYFSYDVKMKEKGDIPEGYSVSREKKERFSLILESASTNQTSMYLCASSSPYATNEKLFFGSGTQLSVL.

The chain employs TRBV5-1 and TRBJ2-7; maybe TRBD2 (5 bases). With 4 bases removed from V and 6 bases from J, the gap between germline ends came to 17 bases. This CDR3 spans 14 amino acids. Germline CDR1 is SGHRS and CDR2 is YFSETQ. Here the CDR3 reads CASSVPSGSTEQYF. CDR3 bases: TGCGCCAGCAGCGTGCCGAGCGGCAGCACCGAGCAGTACTTC. Looking up the rest from reference TRBV5-1 and TRBJ2-7 gives the full variable domain: KAGVTQTPRYLIKTRGQQVTLSCSPISGHRSVSWYQQTPGQGLQFLFEYFSETQRNKGNFPGRFSGRQFSNSRSEMNVSTLELGDSALYLCASSVPSGSTEQYFGPGTRLTVT.

The J gene is TRBJ2-1, the V gene TRBV9, with D possibly TRBD2 on 5 matching bases. Deletions cut 0 bases from V and 3 bases from J, with 13 bases between. There are 16 residues in the CDR3. The V gene's germline CDR1 is SGDLS and CDR2 YYNGEE. CDR3 sequence reads: CASSVGGRAGYNEQFF. CDR3 sequence (DNA): TGTGCCAGCAGCGTAGGCGGCCGGGCGGGCTACAATGAGCAGTTCTTC.

Concerning this clone itself: The same CDR3 arises from other DNA sequences in this sample as well. The rearrangement links TRBV19 to TRBJ2-7, with 13 bases aligning to TRBD2. The CDR3 runs 15 residues. In germline, CDR1 is LNHDA, CDR2 SQIVND (reference sequence). Losses at the gene ends were 5 bases for V and 4 bases for J; bases not matched to a gene: 5. CDR3: CASSSGLAGVYEQYF. DNA for the CDR3: TGTGCCAGTAGTTCCGGACTAGCGGGAGTGTACGAGCAGTACTTC.

The chain joins TRBV6-5 to TRBJ2-7; no clear D. The V end lost 0 bases, the J end lost 7 bases, and 13 bases lay between the germline ends. The CDR3 length is 14 residues. Germline V gives CDR1 MNHEY, CDR2 SVGAGI. The chain's CDR3 is CASSYSVWEGEQYF. CDR3 DNA: TGTGCCAGCAGTTACTCGGTTTGGGAAGGGGAGCAGTACTTC.

CDR3 region: CASSLEGQGDEKLFF. CDR3 sequence (DNA): TGTGCCAGCAGTTTAGAGGGACAGGGGGATGAAAAACTGTTTTTT. This chain connects TRBV27 to TRBJ1-4, with TRBD1 matching 11 bases. Germline CDR1 and CDR2: MNHEY and SMNVEV (reference sequence). This CDR3 comprises 15 residues. The V and J ends lost 2 bases and 6 bases, in that order; junction bases with no gene match: 2.

There are a few counts of this clone. V is TRBV7-6 and J is TRBJ1-5; D ambiguous. Trimming stripped 1 base from V and 0 bases from J, with 4 bases between. This CDR3 spans 14 amino acids. In germline, CDR1 is SGHVS, CDR2 FNYEAQ. The CDR3 sequence is CASSLGPSNQPQHF. CDR3 bases: TGTGCCAGCAGCTTAGGTCCTAGCAATCAGCCCCAGCATTTT.

The chain recombines TRBV2 with TRBJ2-5, with 7 bases aligning to TRBD1. Germline V lookup: CDR1 SNHLY, CDR2 FYNNEI. CDR3 length equals 15 residues. V was clipped by 8 bases and J by 2 bases; unmatched bases: 11. The CDR3: CASGKPGQRQETQYF. In DNA, the CDR3 is TGTGCCAGCGGGAAACCGGGACAGAGACAAGAGACCCAGTACTTC.

The V call is TRBV7-2, the J call TRBJ2-1, with D maybe TRBD1 (5 bases). Germline V CDR1 and CDR2: SGHTA, FQGNSA. V was pared by 2 bases and J by 7 bases, with 15 bases between. This CDR3 contains 15 residues. The CDR3 region is CASSLRGRVWNEQFF. The CDR3 nucleotides read TGTGCCAGCAGCTTAAGGGGCAGGGTATGGAATGAGCAGTTCTTC.

The chain combines TRBV30 with TRBJ1-4, with D uncertain. The CDR3 runs to 14 residues. Germline V gene lookup returns CDR1 GTSNPN and CDR2 SVGIG (reference sequence). The V end was cut by 4 bases, the J end by 7 bases, with 16 bases between. Written as DNA, the CDR3 is TGTGCCTGGACCTCAGGAGGCCTAGGTGAAAAACTGTTTTTT. Amino acid sequence: CAWTSGGLGEKLFF.

The J gene is TRBJ1-1, the V gene TRBV28; a weak D match, TRBD1 (6 bases). Germline V CDR1 and CDR2: MDHEN, SYDVKM. CDR3 length equals 14 residues. Trimming shortened V by 1 base and J by 5 bases, and 11 bases separated the two germline ends. CDR3: CASSLYGGQTEAFF. The CDR3 nucleotides read TGTGCCAGCAGTTTATATGGGGGGCAAACTGAAGCTTTCTTT.

As for this clone: The sample contains more than one DNA sequence encoding this CDR3. The chain uses TRBV7-2 and TRBJ2-5; D possibly uses TRBD1 or TRBD2 (5 bases each). CDR1 and CDR2 (germline): SGHTA, FQGNSA. The CDR3 spans 12 residues. Trimming shortened V by 3 bases and J by 9 bases, and 11 bases separated the two germline ends. The CDR3 DNA reads as TGTGCCAGCAGCTTTGGGACCGATTCCCAGTACTTC. Protein sequence: CASSFGTDSQYF.

The chain combines TRBV19 with TRBJ2-3, with D tentatively TRBD2 (5 bases). The V end was cut by 5 bases, the J end by 1 base, with 19 bases between. CDR3 size: 17 residues. Germline CDR1 reads LNHDA; CDR2 reads SQIVND (reference sequence). CDR3 nucleotides: TGTGCCAGTAGTCGGGGTGTTGGGGAACTCGGCACAGATACGCAGTATTTT. Translated, it gives CASSRGVGELGTDTQYF.

This chain joins TRBV10-2 and TRBJ2-7; 8 nucleotides line up with TRBD2. This CDR3 has 14 residues. The V and J ends lost 4 bases and 4 bases, in that order; junction bases with no gene match: 6. In germline, CDR1 is WSHSY, CDR2 SAAADI. The CDR3 sequence: CASSVASGYYEQYF. CDR3 DNA: TGCGCCAGCAGTGTCGCTAGCGGGTATTACGAGCAGTACTTC.

The chain couples TRBV28 to TRBJ1-2; 8 bases fit TRBD1. In germline, CDR1 is MDHEN, CDR2 SYDVKM. The length of the CDR3 is 13 residues. Germline trimming cut 6 bases from V and 5 bases from J; bases unmatched to any gene: 5. The CDR3 spells CASSPTGVYGYTF. DNA for the CDR3: TGTGCCAGCAGCCCGACAGGGGTTTATGGCTACACCTTC.